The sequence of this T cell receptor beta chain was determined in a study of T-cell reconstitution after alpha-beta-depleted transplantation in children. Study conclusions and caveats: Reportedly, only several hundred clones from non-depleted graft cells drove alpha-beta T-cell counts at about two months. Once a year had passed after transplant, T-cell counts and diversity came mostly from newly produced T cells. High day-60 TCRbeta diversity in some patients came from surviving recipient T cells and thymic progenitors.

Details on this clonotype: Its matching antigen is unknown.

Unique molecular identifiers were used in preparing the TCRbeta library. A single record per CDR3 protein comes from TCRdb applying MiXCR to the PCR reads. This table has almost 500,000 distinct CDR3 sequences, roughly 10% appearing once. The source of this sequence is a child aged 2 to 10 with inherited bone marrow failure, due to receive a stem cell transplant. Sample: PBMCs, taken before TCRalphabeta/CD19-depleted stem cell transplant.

This CDR3 reads CASSLDAGLGLAGEEYF. DNA of the CDR3: TGTGCCAGCAGCTTAGATGCTGGGTTGGGACTAGCGGGAGAGGAGTACTTC. This rearrangement joins TRBV11-2 to TRBJ2-7; 14 nucleotides align to TRBD2. Germline V CDR1 and CDR2: SGHAT, FQNNGV. The CDR3 is 17 residues long. Germline trimming cut 0 bases from V and 11 bases from J; bases unmatched to any gene: 12.